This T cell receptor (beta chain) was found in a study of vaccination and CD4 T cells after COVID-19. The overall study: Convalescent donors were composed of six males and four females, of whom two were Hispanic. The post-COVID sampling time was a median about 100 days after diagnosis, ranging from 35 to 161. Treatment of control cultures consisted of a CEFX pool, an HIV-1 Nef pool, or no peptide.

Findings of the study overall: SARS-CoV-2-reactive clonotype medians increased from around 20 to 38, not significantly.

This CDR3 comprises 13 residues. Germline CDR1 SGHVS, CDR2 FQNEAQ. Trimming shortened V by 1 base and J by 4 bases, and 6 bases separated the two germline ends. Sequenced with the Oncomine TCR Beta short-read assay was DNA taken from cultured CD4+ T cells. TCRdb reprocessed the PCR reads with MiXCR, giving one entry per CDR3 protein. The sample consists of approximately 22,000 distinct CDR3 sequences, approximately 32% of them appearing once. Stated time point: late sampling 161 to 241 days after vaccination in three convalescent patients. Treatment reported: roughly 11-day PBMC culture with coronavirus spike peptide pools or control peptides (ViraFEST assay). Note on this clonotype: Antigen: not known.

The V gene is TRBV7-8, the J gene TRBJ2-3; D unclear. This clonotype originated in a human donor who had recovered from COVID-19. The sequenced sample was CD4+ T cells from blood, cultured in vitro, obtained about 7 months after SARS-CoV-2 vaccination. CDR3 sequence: CASSLGGPDTQYF. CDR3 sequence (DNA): TGTGCCAGCAGCTTAGGAGGACCAGATACGCAGTATTTT. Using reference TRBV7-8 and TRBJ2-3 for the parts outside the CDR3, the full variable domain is GAGVSQSPRYKVAKRGQDVALRCDPISGHVSLFWYQQALGQGPEFLTYFQNEAQLDKSGLPSDRFFAERPEGSVSTLKIQRTQQEDSAVYLCASSLGGPDTQYFGPGTRLTVL.